Below are 2 T cell receptor beta chains sequenced from a single sample in a study of blood T cell repertoires in COVID-19. TCRdb's copy holds only in-frame clones and misses some; the assay was immunoSEQ multiplex PCR. The top ten hold 4.5% to 5.5% of the sample, which has about 170,000 clones, over 85% seen once. The specimen was peripheral blood. Source of these receptors: a woman aged 45-60 years with acute or convalescent COVID-19.

The CDR3 loop is CASSLGTSSESAFF. As DNA, the CDR3 is TGTGCCAGCAGCTTGGGCACCAGCTCCGAATCAGCTTTCTTT. This chain joins TRBV11-2 and TRBJ1-1; D not certain. Germline V gives CDR1 SGHAT, CDR2 FQNNGV. Trimming took 3 bases from V and 10 from J, leaving 18 bases between them. This CDR3 contains 14 residues.

The chain is built from TRBV11-2 and TRBJ1-1; unclear D gene. This CDR3 spans 13 amino acids. The germline V and J ends were trimmed by 1 base and 0 bases, with 3 bases remaining between them. Per the germline V gene, CDR1 is SGHAT and CDR2 is FQNNGV. CDR3 residues: CASSLAVNTEAFF. The CDR3 nucleotides are TGTGCCAGCAGCTTAGCAGTGAACACTGAAGCTTTCTTT.